This T cell receptor (beta chain) derives from a study of CXCR3-negative and CXCR3-positive naive CD8 T cells. General study results and limits: Memory, not naive, CXCR3-negative and CXCR3-positive cells differed in TRBV-TRBJ usage. More hydrophobic TRB CDR3s occurred in CXCR3-positive than in CXCR3-negative naive cells.

The CDR3 runs 14 residues. The germline CDR1 and CDR2 sequences are SNHLY and FYNNEI. With regard to this clonotype: The target antigen is unknown.

Libraries were UMI-labeled 5' RACE TRB cDNA. Each CDR3 protein gets one entry in TCRdb, which reprocessed the 5' RACE reads and gives no DNA. The sample has 38,000 or so distinct CDR3 sequences. The origin of this receptor is a human donor in good health. Some clones in this sample may be carry-over from other donors' samples. The sample comprised naive CXCR3- CD8+ T cells from blood. Subset: CD45RO-CCR7+CD27+CD95- naive CD8+ T cells lacking CXCR3 (TNR3-). The chain joins TRBV2 to TRBJ1-5. The CDR3 protein is CASSEGYSNQPQHF.